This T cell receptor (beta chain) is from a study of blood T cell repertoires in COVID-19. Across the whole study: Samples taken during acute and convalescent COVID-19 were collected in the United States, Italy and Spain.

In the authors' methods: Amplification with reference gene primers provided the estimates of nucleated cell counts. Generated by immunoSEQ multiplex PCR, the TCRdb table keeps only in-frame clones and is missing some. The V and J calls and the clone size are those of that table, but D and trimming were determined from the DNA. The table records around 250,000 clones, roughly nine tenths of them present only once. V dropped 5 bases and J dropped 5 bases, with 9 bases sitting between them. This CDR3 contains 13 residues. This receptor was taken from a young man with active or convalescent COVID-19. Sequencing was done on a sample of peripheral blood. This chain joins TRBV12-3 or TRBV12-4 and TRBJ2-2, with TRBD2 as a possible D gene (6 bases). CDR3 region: CASSERETGELFF. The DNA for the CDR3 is TGTGCCAGCAGTGAACGGGAGACCGGGGAGCTGTTTTTT.